The TCR beta chain under discussion was sequenced for a study of blood T cells in healthy people across ages. General observations from the study: Unsorted PBMC input precluded a conclusive naive versus antigen-experienced comparison.

For this clonotype: Its antigen remains unidentified.

Next came a second PCR, run for about 6 to 12 cycles, which used a sample-barcoded 5' primer along with a J-beta primer mix. TCRdb ran MiXCR on the 5' RACE reads and lists one entry per CDR3 protein. The table shows about 700,000 distinct CDR3 sequences, with about 30% occurring only once. Germline CDR1 SGHDT, CDR2 YYEEEE. This CDR3 region has 15 residues. Trimming stripped 3 bases from V and 5 bases from J, with 18 bases between. The people who gave samples were healthy Caucasians from Russia, aged roughly 6 to 100. The rearrangement uses TRBV5-6 and TRBJ2-7; TRBD1 or TRBD2 may be the D gene (5 bases each). The sample was blood. This TCR came from a woman aged 80 or over in good health. CDR3 in amino acids: CASSSTGARSDEQYF. DNA of the CDR3: TGTGCCAGCAGCTCCACCGGGGCTCGGTCGGACGAGCAGTACTTC.